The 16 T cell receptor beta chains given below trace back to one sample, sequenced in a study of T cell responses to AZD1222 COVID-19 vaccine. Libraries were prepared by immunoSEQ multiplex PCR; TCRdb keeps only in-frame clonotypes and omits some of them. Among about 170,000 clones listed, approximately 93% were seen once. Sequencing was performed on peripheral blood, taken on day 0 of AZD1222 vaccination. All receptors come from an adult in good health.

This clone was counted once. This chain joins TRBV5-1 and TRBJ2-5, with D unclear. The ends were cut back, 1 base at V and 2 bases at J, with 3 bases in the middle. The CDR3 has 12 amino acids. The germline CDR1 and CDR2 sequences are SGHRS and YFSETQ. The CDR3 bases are TGCGCCAGCAGCTTGTCGCAAGAGACCCAGTACTTC. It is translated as CASSLSQETQYF.

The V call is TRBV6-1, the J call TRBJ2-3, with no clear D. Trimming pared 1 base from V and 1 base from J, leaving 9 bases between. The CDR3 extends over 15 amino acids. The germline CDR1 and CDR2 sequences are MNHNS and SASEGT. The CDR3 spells CASSEDGVGTDTQYF. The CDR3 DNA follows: TGTGCCAGCAGTGAAGACGGAGTGGGCACAGATACGCAGTATTTT.

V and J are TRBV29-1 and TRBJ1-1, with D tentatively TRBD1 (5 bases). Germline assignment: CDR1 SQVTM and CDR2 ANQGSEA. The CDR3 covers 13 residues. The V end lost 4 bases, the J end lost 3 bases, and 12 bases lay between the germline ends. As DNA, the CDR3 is TGCAGCGTTGGAGGGGCAAGGTACACTGAAGCTTTCTTT. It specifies CSVGGARYTEAFF. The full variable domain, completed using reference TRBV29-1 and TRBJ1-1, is SAVISQKPSRDICQRGTSLTIQCQVDSQVTMMFWYRQQPGQSLTLIATANQGSEATYESGFVIDKFPISRPNLTFSTLTVSNMSPEDSSIYLCSVGGARYTEAFFGQGTRLTVV.

The CDR3: CASTPTGHNEQYF. CDR3 DNA sequence: TGTGCCAGCACCCCTACCGGCCACAACGAGCAGTACTTC. This chain uses TRBV27 with TRBJ2-7, with D unclear. Germline V lookup: CDR1 MNHEY, CDR2 SMNVEV (reference sequence). V was trimmed by 7 bases and J by 5 bases, leaving 15 bases between them. The CDR3 contains 13 residues.

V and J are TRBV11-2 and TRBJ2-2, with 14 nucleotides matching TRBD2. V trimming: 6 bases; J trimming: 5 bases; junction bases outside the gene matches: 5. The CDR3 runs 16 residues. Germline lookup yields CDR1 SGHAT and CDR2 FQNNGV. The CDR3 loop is CASRGLAGVRTGELFF. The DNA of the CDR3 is TGTGCCAGCAGGGGACTAGCGGGAGTTCGAACCGGGGAGCTGTTTTTT.

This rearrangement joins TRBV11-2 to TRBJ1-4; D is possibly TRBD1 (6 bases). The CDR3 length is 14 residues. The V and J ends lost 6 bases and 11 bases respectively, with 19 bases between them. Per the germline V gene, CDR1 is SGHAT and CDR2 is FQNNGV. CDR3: CASRRTAGGLKLFF. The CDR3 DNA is TGTGCCAGCAGAAGGACAGCCGGAGGTTTGAAACTGTTTTTT. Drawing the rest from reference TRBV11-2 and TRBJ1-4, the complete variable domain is EAGVAQSPRYKIIEKRQSVAFWCNPISGHATLYWYQQILGQGPKLLIQFQNNGVVDDSQLPKDRFSAERLKGVDSTLKIQPAKLEDSAVYLCASRRTAGGLKLFFGSGTQLSVL.

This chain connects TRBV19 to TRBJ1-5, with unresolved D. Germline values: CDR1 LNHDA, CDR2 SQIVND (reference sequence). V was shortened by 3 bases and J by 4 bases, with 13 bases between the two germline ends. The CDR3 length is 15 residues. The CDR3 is CASSMSINYNQPQHF. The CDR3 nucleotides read TGTGCCAGTAGTATGTCAATCAACTATAATCAGCCCCAGCATTTT.

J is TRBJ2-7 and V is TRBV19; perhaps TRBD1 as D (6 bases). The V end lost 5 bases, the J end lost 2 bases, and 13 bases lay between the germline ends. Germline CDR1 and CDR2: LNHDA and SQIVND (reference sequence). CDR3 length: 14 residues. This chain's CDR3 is CASSSQGFTYEQYF. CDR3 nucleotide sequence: TGTGCCAGTAGTTCGCAGGGGTTTACCTACGAGCAGTACTTC. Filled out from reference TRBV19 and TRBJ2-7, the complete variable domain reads DGGITQSPKYLFRKEGQNVTLSCEQNLNHDAMYWYRQDPGQGLRLIYYSQIVNDFQKGDIAEGYSVSREKKESFPLTVTSAQKNPTAFYLCASSSQGFTYEQYFGPGTRLTVT.

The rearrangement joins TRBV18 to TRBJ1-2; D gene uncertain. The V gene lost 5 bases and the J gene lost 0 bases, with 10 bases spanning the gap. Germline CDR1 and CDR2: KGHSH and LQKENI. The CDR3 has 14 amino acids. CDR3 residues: CASSSGSANYGYTF. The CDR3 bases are TGTGCCAGCTCATCCGGGTCTGCTAACTATGGCTACACCTTC.

CDR3 in DNA: TGTGCCAGCAGCCAGGAATCTATGAACACTGAAGCTTTCTTT. Residues: CASSQESMNTEAFF. The V call is TRBV3-1 (or the pseudogene TRBV3-2), the J call TRBJ1-1, with D hard to call. The CDR3 is 14 amino acids. From germline, CDR1 is LGHDT and CDR2 YNNKEL (reference sequence). Trimming cost V 3 bases and J 0 bases, with 8 bases left between them.

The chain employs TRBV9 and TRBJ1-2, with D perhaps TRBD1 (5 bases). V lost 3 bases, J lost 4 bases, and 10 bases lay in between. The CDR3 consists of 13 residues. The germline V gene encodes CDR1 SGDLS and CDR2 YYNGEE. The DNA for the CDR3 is TGTGCCAGCAGCGAGGGAGGGACCTATGGCTACACCTTC. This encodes CASSEGGTYGYTF.

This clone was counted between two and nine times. CDR3 DNA: TGTGCCAGCTCACCGATGGGACAGGGGCTCTATGGCTACACCTTC. It is translated as CASSPMGQGLYGYTF. The J gene is TRBJ1-2, the V gene TRBV18; TRBD1 aligns across 10 bases. The CDR3 has 15 residues. The germline CDR1 and CDR2 sequences are KGHSH and LQKENI. V dropped 3 bases and J dropped 4; count of bases not matched to a gene: 5.

The CDR3 protein is CASSPADPRTEAFF. CDR3 DNA: TGTGCCAGCAGCCCGGCTGACCCGAGGACTGAAGCTTTCTTT. The rearrangement uses TRBV3-1 (or the pseudogene TRBV3-2) and TRBJ1-1; D is uncertain. Germline V gene sequence: CDR1 LGHDT, CDR2 YNNKEL (reference sequence). The CDR3 extends over 14 amino acids. V shed 4 bases and J shed 5 bases, with 14 bases lying between them.

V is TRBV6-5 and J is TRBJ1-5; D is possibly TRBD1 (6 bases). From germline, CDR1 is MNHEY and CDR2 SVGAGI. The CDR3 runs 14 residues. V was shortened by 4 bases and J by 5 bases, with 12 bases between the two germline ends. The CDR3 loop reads CASSFSRGDQPQHF. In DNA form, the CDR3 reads TGTGCCAGCAGTTTTAGTAGGGGGGATCAGCCCCAGCATTTT.

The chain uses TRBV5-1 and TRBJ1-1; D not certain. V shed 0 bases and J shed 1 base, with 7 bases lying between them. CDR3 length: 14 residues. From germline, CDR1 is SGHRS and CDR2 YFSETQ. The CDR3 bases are TGCGCCAGCAGCTTGGCCGGGAGGAACACTGAAGCTTTCTTT. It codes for CASSLAGRNTEAFF.

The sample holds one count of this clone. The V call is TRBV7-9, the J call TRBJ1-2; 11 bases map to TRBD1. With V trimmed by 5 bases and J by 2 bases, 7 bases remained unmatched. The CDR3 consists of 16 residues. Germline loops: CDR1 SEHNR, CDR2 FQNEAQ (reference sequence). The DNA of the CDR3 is TGTGCCAGCAGCGTATACCGGGACAGGGGGAACTATGGCTACACCTTC. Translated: CASSVYRDRGNYGYTF.